Listed below are T cell receptor beta chains from one sample, sequenced in a study of T cells in Graves' hyperthyroidism and ophthalmopathy. Via MiXCR, TCRdb re-called the multiplex PCR reads, giving one row per CDR3 protein. The sample lists roughly 500,000 distinct CDR3 sequences; around 46% were seen once. Sequencing was done on a sample of peripheral blood or thyroid tissue (not recorded which). The receptors originated from an adult woman with Graves' disease, either hyperthyroidism or ophthalmopathy (not recorded which). CDR3s include the opening cysteine and the closing phenylalanine or tryptophan. A D gene is named only where the DNA matches it firmly. Not every row has a clone size; where given, it reads once, few, many or a size class.

d_gene	abundance	len	v_gene	j_gene	CDR3aa	CDR3nt
TRBD1	NA	14	TRBV7-2	TRBJ1-2	CASSLEVWDRAVTF	TGTGCCAGCAGCTTAGAAGTATGGGACAGGGCCGTTACCTTC
NA	many	13	TRBV6-5	TRBJ2-2	CASRPRLTGELFF	TGTGCCAGCAGGCCGAGGTTGACCGGGGAGCTGTTTTTT
NA	NA	13	TRBV30	TRBJ1-5	CAWSVHRSQPQHF	TGTGCCTGGAGTGTACACAGGTCGCAGCCCCAGCATTTT
NA	NA	13	TRBV28	TRBJ1-5	CASSLRGRQPQHF	TGTGCCAGCAGTTTGAGGGGTAGGCAGCCCCAGCATTTT
NA	many	15	TRBV19	TRBJ2-7	CASSPGRGDSYEQYF	TGTGCCAGTAGCCCGGGCCGGGGAGACTCCTACGAGCAGTACTTC
NA	NA	14	TRBV6-4	TRBJ1-4	CASSDSTGGEKLFF	TGTGCCAGCAGTGACTCGACGGGGGGTGAAAAACTGTTTTTT
NA	NA	15	TRBV15	TRBJ1-5	CATSRSRDGGQPQHF	TGTGCCACCAGCAGAAGCCGAGACGGCGGTCAGCCCCAGCATTTT
TRBD2	NA	15	TRBV7-9	TRBJ2-7	CASRPRGGTSYEQYF	TGTGCCAGCAGGCCACGGGGGGGAACCTCCTACGAGCAGTACTTC
TRBD2	NA	17	TRBV7-2	TRBJ2-5	CASSPQAGGYLDETQYF	TGTGCCAGCAGCCCCCAAGCGGGAGGGTATTTGGATGAGACCCAGTACTTC
TRBD1	many	15	TRBV20-1	TRBJ2-7	CSAMARTGGFGEQYF	TGCAGTGCTATGGCCCGGACAGGGGGTTTCGGTGAGCAGTACTTC
TRBD1	NA	10	TRBV2	TRBJ2-2	CATRGGELFF	TGTGCCACCAGGGGGGGGGAGCTGTTTTTT
NA	many	17	TRBV7-9	TRBJ2-2	CASSPRGRQGFPGELFF	TGTGCCAGCAGCCCCAGAGGGAGACAAGGTTTCCCCGGGGAGCTGTTTTTT
TRBD2	many	14	TRBV5-1	TRBJ2-7	CASKGLADSYEQYF	TGCGCCAGCAAGGGACTAGCGGACTCCTACGAGCAGTACTTC
NA	NA	12	TRBV25-1	TRBJ2-7	CASREASYEQYF	TGTGCCAGCAGGGAGGCGTCCTACGAGCAGTACTTC
NA	once	15	TRBV6-6	TRBJ2-7	CASRQTREVLGEQYF	TGTGCCAGCAGACAGACGCGGGAAGTCCTCGGCGAGCAGTACTTC
NA	many	15	TRBV5-1	TRBJ2-6	CASSLHNSGANVLTF	TGCGCCAGCAGCTTGCACAACTCTGGGGCCAACGTCCTGACTTTC
TRBD1	few	13	TRBV2	TRBJ1-6	CASRQGGRAPLHF	TGTGCCAGTAGACAGGGCGGTCGAGCACCCCTCCACTTT
NA	once	14	TRBV7-8	TRBJ1-6	CASSLREGQSPLHF	TGTGCCAGCAGCTTACGGGAGGGGCAATCACCCCTCCACTTT
TRBD2	NA	15	TRBV5-1	TRBJ2-2	CASSTATSGPGELFF	TGCGCCAGCAGCACGGCGACTAGCGGCCCCGGGGAGCTGTTTTTT
NA	once	13	TRBV10-3	TRBJ2-7	CAISDGRNNEQYF	TGTGCCATCAGTGATGGTAGAAACAATGAGCAGTACTTC
NA	NA	16	TRBV24-1	TRBJ1-3	CATSDLASRTGNTIYF	TGTGCCACCAGTGATTTGGCGTCTAGGACGGGAAACACCATATATTTT
NA	many	13	TRBV5-1	TRBJ2-7	CASSSDSSYEQYF	TGCGCCAGCAGCTCTGACAGCTCCTACGAGCAGTACTTC
NA	few	12	TRBV20-1	TRBJ2-6	CSATAGANVLTF	TGCAGTGCTACCGCCGGGGCCAACGTCCTGACTTTC
TRBD1	NA	13	TRBV6-1	TRBJ1-2	CASSVPGGFDYTF	TGTGCCAGCAGTGTCCCAGGGGGCTTCGACTACACCTTC
TRBD1	NA	18	TRBV20-1	TRBJ1-6	CSARSPGQGVGYNSPLHF	TGCAGTGCTAGATCTCCGGGACAGGGAGTGGGCTATAATTCACCCCTCCACTTT
NA	many	13	TRBV7-9	TRBJ1-1	CASRWVMDTEAFF	TGTGCCAGCCGTTGGGTCATGGACACTGAAGCTTTCTTT
NA	many	14	TRBV15	TRBJ2-7	CATSRGQKAYEQYF	TGTGCCACCAGCAGAGGACAAAAAGCCTACGAGCAGTACTTC
NA	many	15	TRBV9	TRBJ2-5	CASSVETTTEETQYF	TGTGCCAGCAGCGTAGAGACAACGACCGAAGAGACCCAGTACTTC
TRBD2	many	10	TRBV2	TRBJ2-5	CASRGLVESF	TGTGCCAGCAGGGGACTAGTGGAAAGTTTC
TRBD1	few	15	TRBV5-1	TRBJ1-2	CASSTGRTGSYGYTF	TGCGCCAGCAGCACGGGTAGGACAGGGAGCTATGGCTACACCTTC
NA	NA	14	TRBV10-3	TRBJ2-5	CAISEEVDQETQYF	TGTGCCATCAGTGAGGAGGTAGACCAAGAGACCCAGTACTTC